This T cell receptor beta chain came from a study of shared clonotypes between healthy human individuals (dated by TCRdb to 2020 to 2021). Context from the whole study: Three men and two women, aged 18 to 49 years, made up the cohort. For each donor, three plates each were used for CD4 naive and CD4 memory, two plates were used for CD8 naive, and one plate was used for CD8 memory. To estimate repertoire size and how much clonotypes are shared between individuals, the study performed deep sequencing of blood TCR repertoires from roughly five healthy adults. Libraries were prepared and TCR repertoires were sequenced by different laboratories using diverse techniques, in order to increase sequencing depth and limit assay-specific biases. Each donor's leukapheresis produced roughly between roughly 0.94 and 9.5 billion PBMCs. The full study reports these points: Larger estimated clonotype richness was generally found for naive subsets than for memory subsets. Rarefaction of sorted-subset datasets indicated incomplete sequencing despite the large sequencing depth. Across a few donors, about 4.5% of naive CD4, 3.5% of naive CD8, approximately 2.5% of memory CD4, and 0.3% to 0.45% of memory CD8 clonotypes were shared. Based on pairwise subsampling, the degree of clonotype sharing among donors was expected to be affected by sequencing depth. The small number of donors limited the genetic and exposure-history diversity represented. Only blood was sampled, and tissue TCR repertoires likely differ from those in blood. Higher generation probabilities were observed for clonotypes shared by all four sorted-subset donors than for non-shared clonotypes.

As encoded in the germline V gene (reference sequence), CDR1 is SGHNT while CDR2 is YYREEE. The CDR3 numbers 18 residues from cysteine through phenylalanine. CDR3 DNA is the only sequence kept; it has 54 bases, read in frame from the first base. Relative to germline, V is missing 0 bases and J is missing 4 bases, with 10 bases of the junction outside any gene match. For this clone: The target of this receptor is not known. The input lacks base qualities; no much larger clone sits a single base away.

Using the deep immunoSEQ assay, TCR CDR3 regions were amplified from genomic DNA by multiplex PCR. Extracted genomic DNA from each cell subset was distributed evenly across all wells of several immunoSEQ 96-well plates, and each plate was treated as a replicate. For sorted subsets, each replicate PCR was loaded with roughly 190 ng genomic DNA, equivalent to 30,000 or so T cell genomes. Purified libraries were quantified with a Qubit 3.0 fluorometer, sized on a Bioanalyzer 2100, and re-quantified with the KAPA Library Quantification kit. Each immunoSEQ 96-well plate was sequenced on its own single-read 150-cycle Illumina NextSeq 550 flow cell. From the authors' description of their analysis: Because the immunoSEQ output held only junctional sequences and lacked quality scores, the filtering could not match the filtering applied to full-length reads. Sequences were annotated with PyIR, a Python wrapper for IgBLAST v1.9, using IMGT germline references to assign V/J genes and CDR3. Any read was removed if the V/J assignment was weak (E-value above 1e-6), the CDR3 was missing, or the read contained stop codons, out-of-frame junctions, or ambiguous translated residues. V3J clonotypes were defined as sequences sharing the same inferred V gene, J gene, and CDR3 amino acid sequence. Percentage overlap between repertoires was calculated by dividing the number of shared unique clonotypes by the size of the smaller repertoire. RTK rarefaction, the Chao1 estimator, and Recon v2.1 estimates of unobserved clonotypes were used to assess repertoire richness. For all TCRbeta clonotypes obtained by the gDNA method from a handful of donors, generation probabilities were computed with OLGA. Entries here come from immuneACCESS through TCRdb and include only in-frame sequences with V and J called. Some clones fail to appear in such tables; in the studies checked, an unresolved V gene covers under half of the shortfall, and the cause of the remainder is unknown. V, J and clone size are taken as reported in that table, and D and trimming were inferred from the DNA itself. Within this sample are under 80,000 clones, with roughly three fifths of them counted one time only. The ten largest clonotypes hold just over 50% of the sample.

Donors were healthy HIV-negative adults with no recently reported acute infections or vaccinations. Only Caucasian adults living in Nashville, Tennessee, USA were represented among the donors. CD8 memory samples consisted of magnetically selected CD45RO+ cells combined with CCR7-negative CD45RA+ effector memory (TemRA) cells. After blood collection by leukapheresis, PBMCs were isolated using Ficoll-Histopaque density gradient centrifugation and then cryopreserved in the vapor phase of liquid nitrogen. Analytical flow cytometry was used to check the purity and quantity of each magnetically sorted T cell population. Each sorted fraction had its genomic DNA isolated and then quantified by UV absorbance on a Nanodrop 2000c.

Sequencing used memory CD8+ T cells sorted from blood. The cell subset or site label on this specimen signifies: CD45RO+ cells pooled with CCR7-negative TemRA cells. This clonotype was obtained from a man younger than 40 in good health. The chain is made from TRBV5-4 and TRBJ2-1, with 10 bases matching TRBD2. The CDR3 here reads CASSLGLAGVGAYNEQFF. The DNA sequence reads TGTGCCAGCAGCTTGGGGCTAGCGGGAGTCGGGGCATACAATGAGCAGTTCTTC.